This T cell receptor beta chain originates from a study of shared clonotypes between healthy human individuals. Across the whole study: Ranging from 18 to 49 in age, donors were a couple of women and a few men. Three CD4 naive, three CD4 memory, two CD8 naive and one CD8 memory plate were used per donor. Study conclusions and caveats: Naive subsets, compared against memory subsets, generally had larger estimated richness values.

Splitting the CD4+ cells yielded a CD45RA+ naive subset and a CD45RA-negative memory subset. Trimming shortened V by 3 bases and J by 1 base, and 0 bases separated the two germline ends. Germline V gene data show CDR1 as LNHDA and CDR2 as SQIVND (reference sequence). The length of the CDR3 is 11 residues. With regard to this clone: Antigen: not known.

Clones were read by immunoSEQ multiplex PCR, and TCRdb kept only the in-frame ones, dropping some. This repertoire shows some 500,000 clones, approximately 94% found once; its top ten account for about 0.067%. The chain couples TRBV19 to TRBJ2-5; D not certain. The material sequenced was naive CD4+ T cells sorted from blood. Documented subset: CD45RA+ positively selected. The sequence derives from a woman aged 25 to 45 in good health. The CDR3 sequence is CASSIQETQYF. CDR3 DNA: TGTGCCAGTAGTATCCAAGAGACCCAGTACTTC.